The entry below describes one T cell receptor beta chain. This entry is derived from a study of OX40 agonist ivuxolimab in advanced cancers. Only in-frame clones appear in the TCRdb table, and some are missing; sequencing was by immunoSEQ multiplex PCR. This sample carries 70,000 to 80,000 clones, around nine tenths of them seen once, and the ten largest clones take less than 6%. Looked up from germline, CDR1 is SGHTA and CDR2 is FQGNSA. This CDR3 region has 14 residues. Trimming removed 1 base at V and 11 bases at J, with 12 bases between. The genes are TRBV7-2 and TRBJ1-6; a possible D gene is TRBD1 (6 bases). The sample was CD4+ or CD8+ T cells sorted from blood, taken in a trial of the OX40 agonist ivuxolimab. The receptor was derived from an adult with an advanced solid tumor such as melanoma, head and neck, liver or kidney cancer. Here the CDR3 reads CASSLEGGEAPLHF. The CDR3 coding sequence is TGTGCCAGCAGCTTAGAAGGGGGAGAGGCACCCCTCCACTTT.